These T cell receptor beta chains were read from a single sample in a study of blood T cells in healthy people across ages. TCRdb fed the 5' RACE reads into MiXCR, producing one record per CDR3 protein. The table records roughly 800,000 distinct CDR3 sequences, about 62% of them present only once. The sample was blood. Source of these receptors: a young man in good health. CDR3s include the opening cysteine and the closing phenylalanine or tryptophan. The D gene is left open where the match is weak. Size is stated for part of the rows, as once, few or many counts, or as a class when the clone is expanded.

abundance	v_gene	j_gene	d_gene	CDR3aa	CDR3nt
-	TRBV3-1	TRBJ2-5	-	CASSPKPFTGVGETQYF	TGTGCCAGCAGCCCAAAGCCGTTTACGGGGGTCGGTGAGACCCAGTACTTC
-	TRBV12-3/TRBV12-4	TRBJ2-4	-	CASSRSEGAKNIQYF	TGTGCCAGCAGCCGTAGCGAGGGAGCCAAAAACATTCAGTACTTC
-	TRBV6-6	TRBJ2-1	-	CASSYSRLGEQFF	TGTGCCAGCAGTTACTCGAGGCTAGGGGAGCAGTTCTTC
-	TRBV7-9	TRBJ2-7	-	CASSFSGTQSYEQYF	TGTGCCAGCAGCTTTTCCGGGACACAGTCCTACGAGCAGTACTTC
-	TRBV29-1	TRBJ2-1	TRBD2	CSVDRAGGGNEQFF	TGCAGCGTTGATCGGGCGGGAGGGGGCAATGAGCAGTTCTTC
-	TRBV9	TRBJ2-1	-	CASSGQRSSYNEQFF	TGTGCCAGCAGCGGACAGAGGAGCTCCTACAATGAGCAGTTCTTC
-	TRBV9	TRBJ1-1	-	CASSVDPQRRNTEAFF	TGTGCCAGCAGCGTAGACCCACAGCGGAGGAACACTGAAGCTTTCTTT
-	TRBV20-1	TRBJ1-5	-	CSAGRQALREPQHF	TGCAGTGCGGGACGGCAAGCCCTCAGGGAGCCCCAGCATTTT
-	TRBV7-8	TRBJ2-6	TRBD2	CASSWGGGTGANVLTF	TGTGCCAGCAGCTGGGGCGGGGGTACTGGGGCCAACGTCCTGACTTTC
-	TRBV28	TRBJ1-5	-	CASSLGGRNQPQHF	TGTGCCAGCAGTTTAGGGGGGCGGAATCAGCCCCAGCATTTT
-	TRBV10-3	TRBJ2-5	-	CAVRGGETQYF	TGTGCCGTCAGGGGGGGAGAGACCCAGTACTTC
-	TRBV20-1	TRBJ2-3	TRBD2	CSGLAGLLNTDTQYF	TGCAGTGGGCTAGCGGGCCTACTCAACACAGATACGCAGTATTTT
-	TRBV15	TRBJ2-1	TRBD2	CATSRVAGANNEQFF	TGTGCCACCAGCAGAGTAGCGGGGGCTAACAATGAGCAGTTCTTC
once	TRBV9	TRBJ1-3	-	CASSPRGDSGNTIYF	TGTGCCAGCAGCCCCAGAGGCGACTCTGGAAACACCATATATTTT
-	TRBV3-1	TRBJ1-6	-	CASSQEGSFSPLHF	TGTGCCAGCAGCCAAGAGGGCAGCTTTTCACCCCTCCACTTT
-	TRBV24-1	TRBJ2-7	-	CATSDRVSSPYEQYF	TGTGCCACCAGTGATAGGGTCTCGTCTCCCTACGAGCAGTACTTC
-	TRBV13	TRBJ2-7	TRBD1	CASSEWTGAPYEQYF	TGTGCCAGCAGCGAATGGACAGGGGCCCCCTACGAGCAGTACTTC
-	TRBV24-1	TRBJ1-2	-	CDTSDRTQGGGYTF	TGTGACACCAGTGACAGGACACAGGGCGGAGGCTACACCTTC
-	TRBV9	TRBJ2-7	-	CASSRGWDEQYF	TGTGCCAGCAGCCGAGGATGGGACGAGCAGTACTTC
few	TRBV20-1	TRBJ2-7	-	CSASRVSSYEQYF	TGCAGTGCTTCAAGAGTTAGCTCCTACGAGCAGTACTTC
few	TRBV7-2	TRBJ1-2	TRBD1	CASSLQGVDGYTF	TGTGCCAGCAGCTTACAGGGGGTAGATGGCTACACCTTC
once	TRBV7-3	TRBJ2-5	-	CASSVLVGETQYF	TGTGCCAGCAGCGTATTAGTGGGGGAGACCCAGTACTTC
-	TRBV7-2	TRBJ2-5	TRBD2	CASKIAGGETQYF	TGTGCCAGCAAAATAGCGGGGGGGGAGACCCAGTACTTC
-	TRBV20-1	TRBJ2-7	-	CSTSPPADRATYEQYF	TGCAGTACTAGCCCCCCCGCGGACAGAGCCACCTACGAGCAGTACTTC
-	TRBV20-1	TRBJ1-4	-	CSARSEILQGEKLFF	TGCAGTGCTAGGAGTGAGATTTTACAGGGTGAAAAACTGTTTTTT
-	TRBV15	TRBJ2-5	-	CATSSPGGNYNEQYF	TGTGCCACCAGCTCCCCCGGGGGCAACTACAATGAGCAGTACTTC
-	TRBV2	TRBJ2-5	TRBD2	CAGSTSGGASGTQYF	TGTGCCGGCAGCACTAGCGGGGGGGCGTCTGGAACCCAGTACTTC
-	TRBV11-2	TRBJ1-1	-	CASSLSQTAFF	TGTGCCAGCAGCTTAAGTCAAACGGCTTTCTTT
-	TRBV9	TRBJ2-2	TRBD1	CASSWGQGNTGELFF	TGTGCCAGCAGCTGGGGACAGGGTAACACCGGGGAGCTGTTTTTT
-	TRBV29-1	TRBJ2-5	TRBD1	CSIGTGGGETQYF	TGCAGCATTGGGACAGGGGGCGGGGAGACCCAGTACTTC
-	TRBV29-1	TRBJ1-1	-	CSASDRNTEAFF	TGCAGCGCATCGGACAGGAACACTGAAGCTTTCTTT
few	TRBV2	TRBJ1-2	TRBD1	CASSSGTGIYGYTF	TGTGCCAGCAGTTCCGGGACAGGGATCTATGGCTACACCTTC
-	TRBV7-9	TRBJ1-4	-	CASSPEGGEKLFF	TGTGCCAGCAGCCCGGAGGGCGGGGAAAAACTGTTTTTT
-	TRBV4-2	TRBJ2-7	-	CASSPISTGTTFPQQYF	TGTGCCAGCAGCCCTATTTCAACCGGGACCACTTTTCCTCAGCAGTACTTC
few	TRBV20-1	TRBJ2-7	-	CSAVDNEQYF	TGCAGTGCTGTAGACAATGAGCAGTACTTC
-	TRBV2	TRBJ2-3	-	CASSEAGGNTQYF	TGTGCCAGCAGTGAAGCTGGGGGGAATACGCAGTATTTT
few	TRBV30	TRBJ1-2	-	CAWSAGYGYTF	TGTGCCTGGAGTGCGGGTTATGGCTACACCTTC
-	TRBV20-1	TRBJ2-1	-	CSASRTNIWVRNEQFF	TGCAGTGCTAGCCGCACCAATATCTGGGTACGCAATGAGCAGTTCTTC
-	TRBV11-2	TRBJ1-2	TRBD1	CASSLDGSGGGYTF	TGTGCCAGCAGCTTAGATGGGTCAGGGGGTGGCTACACCTTC
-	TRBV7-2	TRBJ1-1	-	CASSLGGQNEAFF	TGTGCCAGCAGCTTAGGGGGTCAGAACGAAGCTTTCTTT
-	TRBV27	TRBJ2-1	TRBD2	CASRLGEGPGLAGGGYNEQFF	TGTGCCAGCAGACTAGGAGAGGGTCCGGGACTAGCGGGAGGGGGATACAATGAGCAGTTCTTC
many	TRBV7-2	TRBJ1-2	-	CASSPRRQAPVGYTF	TGTGCCAGCAGCCCTCGGAGACAGGCTCCCGTAGGCTACACCTTC
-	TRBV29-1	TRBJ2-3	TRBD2	CSADSGTVTDTQYF	TGCAGCGCGGATAGCGGGACGGTCACAGATACGCAGTATTTT
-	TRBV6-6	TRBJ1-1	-	CASTPQDPSLNTEAFF	TGTGCCAGCACTCCCCAGGACCCGTCTTTGAACACTGAAGCTTTCTTT
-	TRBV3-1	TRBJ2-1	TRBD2	CASSTAGAGGYNEQFF	TGTGCCAGCAGCACCGCGGGCGCGGGGGGCTACAATGAGCAGTTCTTC
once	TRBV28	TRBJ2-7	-	CATVSGGTDEQYF	TGTGCCACCGTATCTGGGGGGACCGACGAGCAGTACTTC
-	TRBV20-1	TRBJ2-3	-	CSAREQRDTQYF	TGCAGTGCTAGGGAACAAAGGGATACGCAGTATTTT
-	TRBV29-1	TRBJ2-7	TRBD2	CSAPGEGAGTYTSYEQYF	TGCAGCGCCCCTGGGGAGGGAGCCGGGACGTATACCTCCTACGAGCAGTACTTC
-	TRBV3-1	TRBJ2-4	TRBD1	CASSLQGKGAKNIQYF	TGTGCCAGCAGCCTACAGGGGAAGGGAGCCAAAAACATTCAGTACTTC
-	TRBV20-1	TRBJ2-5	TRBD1	CSAKQGARSETQYF	TGCAGTGCTAAACAGGGGGCGAGGTCGGAGACCCAGTACTTC
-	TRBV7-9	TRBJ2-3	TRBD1	CASSFGRDRGRGTQYF	TGTGCCAGCAGTTTCGGGCGAGACAGGGGGCGAGGTACGCAGTATTTT
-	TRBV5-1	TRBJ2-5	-	CASSLEGRGMEETQYF	TGCGCCAGCAGCTTGGAAGGCAGGGGAATGGAGGAGACCCAGTACTTC
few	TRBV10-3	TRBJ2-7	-	CAISESSRQGGYEQYF	TGTGCCATCAGTGAGTCGTCGAGACAGGGAGGCTACGAGCAGTACTTC
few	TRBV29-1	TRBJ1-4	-	CSVEDQFHEKLFF	TGCAGCGTTGAAGATCAATTCCATGAAAAACTGTTTTTT
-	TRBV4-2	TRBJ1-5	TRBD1	CASSQEGGQGLNQPQHF	TGTGCCAGCAGCCAAGAAGGGGGACAGGGGTTAAACCAGCCCCAGCATTTT